Listed below are T cell receptor beta chains from one sample, sequenced in a study of shared clonotypes between healthy human individuals. The repertoire was sequenced with immunoSEQ multiplex PCR; TCRdb's copy has only in-frame clones and lacks some. The sample includes millions of clones, roughly 94% seen only once; the top ten take around 0.13%. The sequenced material came from naive CD4+ T cells sorted from blood. All receptors come from a man younger than 35 in good health. The CDR3 runs from the conserved cysteine through the conserved F or W. The D gene is left open where the match is weak. Clone size is stated in some rows and not others, as once, few, many or a class when expanded.

clone size	D gene	V gene	J gene	CDR3 protein	CDR3 DNA
once	NA	TRBV5-1	TRBJ2-7	CASSFRGEAYEQYF	TGCGCCAGCAGCTTCAGGGGAGAGGCCTACGAGCAGTACTTC
NA	TRBD1	TRBV2	TRBJ1-6	CASKKTGENSPLHF	TGTGCCAGCAAGAAGACAGGGGAAAATTCACCCCTCCACTTT
NA	TRBD1	TRBV6-1	TRBJ2-1	CASSDPGGVNEQFF	TGTGCCAGCAGTGATCCAGGGGGCGTGAATGAGCAGTTCTTC
few	TRBD1	TRBV5-1	TRBJ2-7	CASSSTGGYEQYF	TGCGCCAGCAGCTCGACAGGGGGCTACGAGCAGTACTTC
NA	NA	TRBV19	TRBJ1-3	CASSIGRTSSGNTIYF	TGTGCCAGTAGTATAGGAAGGACCAGCTCTGGAAACACCATATATTTT
NA	TRBD1	TRBV5-1	TRBJ2-7	CASSLGTGQISYEQYF	TGCGCCAGCAGCTTGGGGACAGGACAGATCTCCTACGAGCAGTACTTC
NA	TRBD2	TRBV10-2	TRBJ2-7	CASSESGAGGFYEQYF	TGCGCCAGCAGTGAGTCTGGAGCGGGGGGTTTTTACGAGCAGTACTTC
NA	NA	TRBV18	TRBJ1-1	CASSTTTTGQTNTEAFF	TGTGCCAGCTCAACCACCACTACTGGACAGACGAACACTGAAGCTTTCTTT
NA	TRBD1	TRBV30	TRBJ1-4	CAWRSGTANEKLFF	TGTGCCTGGAGGTCCGGGACAGCTAATGAAAAGCTGTTTTTT
NA	TRBD1	TRBV6-5	TRBJ1-1	CAVFRTGEAFF	TGTGCCGTATTCAGGACAGGGGAAGCTTTCTTT
NA	NA	TRBV7-2	TRBJ1-1	CASSLTTNTEAFF	TGTGCCAGCAGCTTAACGACCAACACTGAAGCTTTCTTT
NA	NA	TRBV18	TRBJ2-1	CASGPLSYNEQFF	TGTGCCAGCGGACCCTTGTCCTACAATGAGCAGTTCTTC
NA	NA	TRBV6-6	TRBJ2-2	CASSYQGTTGELFF	TGTGCCAGCAGTTATCAGGGGACAACCGGGGAGCTGTTTTTT
NA	NA	TRBV11-2	TRBJ2-7	CASSLGGGDTYEQYF	TGTGCCAGCAGCTTAGGAGGAGGGGATACCTACGAGCAGTACTTC
NA	TRBD2	TRBV9	TRBJ2-5	CASSVGRISGGIQETQYF	TGTGCCAGCAGCGTAGGTAGGATTAGCGGGGGGATCCAAGAGACCCAGTACTTC
NA	TRBD2	TRBV7-2	TRBJ2-1	CASSFLAGADNEQFF	TGTGCCAGCAGCTTCCTAGCGGGGGCCGACAATGAGCAGTTCTTC
NA	NA	TRBV27	TRBJ2-2	CASSGHITNTGELFF	TGTGCCAGCAGTGGACATATTACGAACACCGGGGAGCTGTTTTTT
NA	NA	TRBV5-1	TRBJ1-6	CASSRTVDNSPLHF	TGCGCCAGCAGTCGGACAGTTGATAATTCACCCCTCCACTTT
NA	NA	TRBV7-6	TRBJ2-5	CASSLGSWGGETQYF	TGTGCCAGCAGCTTAGGTTCGTGGGGTGGCGAGACCCAGTACTTC
NA	NA	TRBV5-1	TRBJ2-5	CASSLGGGLETQYF	TGCGCCAGCAGCTTGGGAGGGGGGCTCGAGACCCAGTACTTC
NA	NA	TRBV11-2	TRBJ2-7	CASSLAPYEQYF	TGTGCCAGCAGCTTAGCTCCCTACGAGCAGTACTTC
NA	NA	TRBV2	TRBJ1-5	CASSSGTSNQPQHF	TGTGCCAGCAGCTCCGGGACAAGCAATCAGCCCCAGCATTTT
NA	NA	TRBV5-1	TRBJ2-6	CASSLEAGANVLTF	TGCGCCAGCAGCTTGGAAGCGGGGGCCAACGTCCTGACTTTC
NA	TRBD1	TRBV5-6	TRBJ1-1	CASSFGQGGTEAFF	TGTGCCAGCAGCTTCGGGCAGGGGGGCACTGAAGCTTTCTTT
NA	NA	TRBV19	TRBJ1-2	CASSPSTGANSYGYTF	TGTGCCAGTAGTCCTTCTACAGGTGCCAACTCCTATGGCTACACCTTC
NA	NA	TRBV18	TRBJ2-2	CASSPFTGANTGELFF	TGTGCCAGCTCACCTTTCACAGGCGCGAACACCGGGGAGCTGTTTTTT
NA	TRBD1	TRBV28	TRBJ2-7	CASSPPGPGQTYEQYF	TGTGCCAGCAGTCCGCCGGGGCCGGGACAGACCTACGAGCAGTACTTC
once	NA	TRBV7-9	TRBJ1-2	CASSLSVDYGYTF	TGTGCCAGCAGCTTATCGGTTGACTATGGCTACACCTTC
NA	TRBD1	TRBV27	TRBJ2-1	CASSSGQGAFSYNEQFF	TGTGCCAGCAGTTCAGGACAGGGGGCTTTCTCCTACAATGAGCAGTTCTTC
NA	NA	TRBV7-6	TRBJ2-2	CASSLSADTGELFF	TGTGCCAGCAGCTTAAGTGCGGACACCGGGGAGCTGTTTTTT
NA	NA	TRBV10-3	TRBJ2-5	CATGPEETQYF	TGTGCCACCGGGCCAGAGGAGACCCAGTACTTC
NA	TRBD1	TRBV18	TRBJ1-2	CASSPVQGANGYTF	TGTGCCAGCTCACCAGTACAGGGGGCGAACGGCTACACCTTC
NA	NA	TRBV11-2	TRBJ2-7	CASSLDLGLAQPFEQYF	TGTGCCAGCAGCTTAGATTTAGGGTTAGCGCAACCTTTCGAGCAGTACTTC
NA	NA	TRBV7-9	TRBJ2-4	CASSYPGTAKNIQYF	TGTGCCAGCAGCTATCCCGGGACAGCCAAAAACATTCAGTACTTC
NA	TRBD2	TRBV6-5	TRBJ2-7	CASSRAGGDYEQYF	TGTGCCAGCAGTCGAGCCGGGGGGGACTACGAGCAGTACTTC
NA	TRBD1	TRBV6-6	TRBJ1-2	CASSYSNVGTGHGYTF	TGTGCCAGCAGTTACTCCAATGTTGGGACAGGCCATGGCTACACCTTC
NA	NA	TRBV9	TRBJ2-7	CASSPSVDTVNEQYF	TGTGCCAGCAGCCCAAGTGTAGACACGGTCAACGAGCAGTACTTC
few	TRBD1	TRBV4-3	TRBJ2-7	CASSQGWDSLYEQYF	TGCGCCAGCAGCCAAGGATGGGACAGCCTCTACGAGCAGTACTTC
NA	NA	TRBV18	TRBJ2-7	CASSMGYEQYF	TGTGCCAGCTCAATGGGTTACGAGCAGTACTTC
NA	NA	TRBV5-6	TRBJ2-5	CASSFDRQETQYF	TGTGCCAGCAGCTTCGACAGACAAGAGACCCAGTACTTC
NA	NA	TRBV27	TRBJ2-7	CASSLSAGGATYEQYF	TGTGCCAGCAGTTTATCGGCCGGGGGCGCTACCTACGAGCAGTACTTC
NA	TRBD2	TRBV28	TRBJ2-3	CASVVAGVDTQYF	TGTGCCAGCGTAGTAGCGGGAGTGGATACGCAGTATTTT
once	NA	TRBV28	TRBJ2-5	CASSSIRSGTGTQYF	TGTGCCAGCAGTTCCATACGATCGGGGACGGGGACCCAGTACTTC
NA	TRBD1	TRBV2	TRBJ1-5	CASSEPQGAASNQPQHF	TGTGCCAGCAGTGAACCGCAGGGGGCGGCTAGCAATCAGCCCCAGCATTTT
NA	NA	TRBV7-2	TRBJ1-3	CASSITGSLSSGNTIYF	TGTGCCAGCAGCATCACCGGGTCCCTGAGCTCTGGAAACACCATATATTTT
NA	NA	TRBV5-1	TRBJ1-6	CASSLTTDSTGSPLHF	TGCGCCAGCAGCTTGACCACGGACAGTACGGGGTCACCCCTCCACTTT
NA	TRBD2	TRBV5-1	TRBJ2-1	CASTPGGVVGQFF	TGCGCCAGCACCCCCGGGGGGGTGGTTGGACAGTTCTTC
NA	NA	TRBV7-2	TRBJ1-5	CASSLVSQLNQPQHF	TGTGCCAGCAGCTTAGTCAGCCAGCTCAATCAGCCCCAGCATTTT
NA	NA	TRBV5-1	TRBJ1-4	CASSFADSNEKLFF	TGCGCCAGCAGCTTCGCGGACAGTAATGAAAAACTGTTTTTT